Following are 22 T cell receptor beta chains from one sample sequenced in a study of OX40 agonist ivuxolimab in advanced cancers. Generated by immunoSEQ multiplex PCR, the TCRdb table keeps only in-frame clones and is missing some. The repertoire holds about 73,000 clones, with 75% to 95% as singletons. This specimen consisted of CD4+ or CD8+ T cells sorted from blood, obtained in a trial of the OX40 agonist ivuxolimab. The receptors were gathered from an adult with an advanced solid tumor such as melanoma, head and neck, liver or kidney cancer.

In its sample, this clone was seen a few times. The rearrangement links TRBV5-1 to TRBJ2-3; D remains ambiguous. Germline-derived CDR1 and CDR2 are SGHRS and YFSETQ. Trimming left V 4 bases short and J 5 bases short, with 17 bases between. The CDR3 contains 15 residues. CDR3 DNA sequence: TGCGCCAGCAGCACCGGACGGATGGTAGGAGATACGCAGTATTTT. Protein sequence: CASSTGRMVGDTQYF.

The chain has TRBV2 and TRBJ2-2; 7 bases map to TRBD1. The V gene end was trimmed by 8 bases and the J gene end by 4 bases; junction bases not matched to a gene: 10. The CDR3 has 15 residues. The V gene's germline CDR1 is SNHLY and CDR2 FYNNEI. The CDR3: CASRETGKVTGELFF. CDR3 DNA sequence: TGTGCCAGCCGCGAGACAGGGAAGGTCACCGGGGAGCTGTTTTTT.

This clone appeared a single time. This rearrangement joins TRBV10-3 to TRBJ2-7; D is ambiguous. Deletions cut 4 bases from V and 5 bases from J, with 6 bases between. The CDR3 covers 11 residues. Germline lookup yields CDR1 ENHRY and CDR2 SYGVKD. The DNA of the CDR3 is TGTGCCATCAGTGTGGCTAACGAGCAGTACTTC. This translates into CAISVANEQYF.

V gene TRBV9 combines with J gene TRBJ2-7; 13 bases align to TRBD2. The CDR3 runs 15 residues. In germline, CDR1 is SGDLS, CDR2 YYNGEE. V shed 4 bases, J shed 4 bases, and the junction held 5 bases outside the gene matches. The CDR3, as DNA: TGTGCCAGCAGCCCACGGACTAGCGGGAGTTACGAGCAGTACTTC. It yields the protein CASSPRTSGSYEQYF.

The chain employs TRBV29-1 and TRBJ2-5; the match to TRBD1 covers 9 bases. The J call is in doubt because the DNA end fits TRBJ2-7 better. Per germline, CDR1 SQVTM and CDR2 ANQGSEA. The CDR3 is 15 residues long. CDR3 protein: CSVEGWDRVSYEQYF. In DNA form, the CDR3 reads TGCAGCGTTGAAGGGTGGGACAGGGTATCCTACGAGCAGTACTTC.

This chain joins TRBV5-1 and TRBJ2-3; unclear D gene. The CDR3 consists of 13 residues. Trimming took 4 bases from V and 4 from J, leaving 10 bases between them. CDR1 and CDR2 from the germline V gene are SGHRS and YFSETQ. CDR3 in amino acids: CASSPLVSDTQYF. The CDR3 nucleotides are TGCGCCAGCAGCCCCCTTGTGTCAGATACGCAGTATTTT.

V is TRBV28 and J is TRBJ1-1, with D unclear. CDR1 is MDHEN and CDR2 is SYDVKM in the germline V gene. The V end lost 7 bases, the J end lost 5 bases, and 17 bases lay between the germline ends. The CDR3 has 14 residues. In nucleotides, the CDR3 is TGTGCCAGCACCCTAGCCCAGGTACGGACTGAAGCTTTCTTT. Translation gives CASTLAQVRTEAFF.

The chain joins TRBV11-3 to TRBJ2-3, with TRBD2 identical over 8 bases. Per germline, CDR1 SGHNT and CDR2 YENEEA. The CDR3 consists of 17 residues. The J segment lost 4 bases and the V segment lost 5 bases, leaving 14 bases of the junction unmatched. CDR3 in DNA: TGTGCCAGCAGCCCTCCCCGGAGTAGCGGGAAAGCAGATACGCAGTATTTT. Its protein product is CASSPPRSSGKADTQYF.

The chain couples TRBV4-3 to TRBJ2-3, with TRBD1 matching over 7 bases. The CDR3 extends over 13 amino acids. Germline assignment: CDR1 LGHNA and CDR2 YSLEER. J lost 4 bases, V lost 6 bases, and 4 bases had no gene match. This CDR3 is CASSQGVADTQYF. The CDR3 DNA follows: TGCGCCAGCAGTCAGGGGGTTGCAGATACGCAGTATTTT.

J is TRBJ2-5 and V is TRBV14; no firm D call. The CDR3 contains 16 residues. Germline V gene data show CDR1 as SGHDN and CDR2 as FVKESK. Trimming removed 0 bases at V and 6 bases at J, with 17 bases between. The CDR3 sequence is CASSQDLSLSLQTQYF. The CDR3 nucleotides read TGTGCCAGCAGCCAAGATCTTTCTCTCTCTCTCCAGACCCAGTACTTC.

V and J are TRBV11-2 and TRBJ2-3; the match to TRBD2 covers 7 bases. The CDR3 totals 18 residues. The V gene end was trimmed by 3 bases and the J gene end by 0 bases; junction bases not matched to a gene: 12. Per the germline V gene, CDR1 is SGHAT and CDR2 is FQNNGV. The CDR3 reads CASSFRAGLFTSTDTQYF. Here the CDR3 DNA reads TGTGCCAGCAGCTTCAGGGCGGGACTATTTACTAGCACAGATACGCAGTATTTT.

The rearrangement uses TRBV7-9 and TRBJ1-1, with D unclear. The germline gives CDR1 SEHNR, CDR2 FQNEAQ (reference sequence). The CDR3 is 14 residues long. V was trimmed by 1 base and J by 4 bases, leaving 10 bases between them. CDR3 amino acids: CASSLDAGSTEAFF. CDR3 nucleotides: TGTGCCAGCAGCTTAGACGCAGGCTCCACTGAAGCTTTCTTT.

A few counts support this clone. The chain couples TRBV6-1 to TRBJ1-2; D is unresolved. This CDR3 spans 12 amino acids. CDR1 is MNHNS and CDR2 is SASEGT in the germline V gene. With 7 bases removed from V and 8 bases from J, the gap between germline ends came to 14 bases. The CDR3 bases are TGTGCCAGCACCACTGGAGGGTTGGGCTACACCTTC. It translates to CASTTGGLGYTF.

The J gene is TRBJ2-1, the V gene TRBV21-1; TRBD1, as called in the table, went unchecked against the DNA. TRBV21-1 corresponds to a pseudogene. The CDR3 is 13 amino acids. CDR3 residues: CASSAQVNSKQFF. CDR3 in DNA: TGTGCCAGCAGCGCCCAGGTTAATAGTAAGCAGTTCTTC.

This chain links TRBV5-1 with TRBJ2-1; D remains unclear. V lost 4 bases and J 0 bases, leaving 11 bases between the germline ends. Germline assignment: CDR1 SGHRS and CDR2 YFSETQ. The CDR3 covers 15 residues. The CDR3 sequence is CASSPRPVSYNEQFF. The CDR3 DNA is TGCGCCAGCAGCCCCCGTCCGGTCTCCTACAATGAGCAGTTCTTC.

This rearrangement joins TRBV28 to TRBJ1-4, with unresolved D. Deletions cut 6 bases from V and 8 bases from J, with 10 bases between. This CDR3 has 12 amino acids. Germline loops: CDR1 MDHEN, CDR2 SYDVKM. The CDR3 loop reads CASSPDGEKLFF. The CDR3 nucleotides read TGTGCCAGCAGCCCGGATGGGGAAAAACTGTTTTTT.

The rearrangement uses TRBV18 and TRBJ2-3; D uncertain. Germline V gives CDR1 KGHSH, CDR2 LQKENI. The CDR3 is 14 residues long. V was clipped by 3 bases and J by 4 bases, with 11 bases between them. In nucleotides, the CDR3 is TGTGCCAGCTCACCCCCCCCTTCCTCAGATACGCAGTATTTT. The encoded protein is CASSPPPSSDTQYF.

The chain carries TRBV6-5 and TRBJ2-7; 9 bases align to TRBD2. Germline V gene lookup returns CDR1 MNHEY and CDR2 SVGAGI. V was pared by 11 bases and J by 2 bases, with 10 bases of the junction left unmatched. The CDR3 runs 14 residues. The CDR3 here is CACQPSGATYEQYF. The DNA of the CDR3 is TGTGCCTGCCAACCTAGCGGGGCTACCTACGAGCAGTACTTC.

The CDR3 protein is CASTHPFRETQYF. CDR3 sequence (DNA): TGTGCCAGCACCCACCCTTTCAGGGAGACCCAGTACTTC. The V gene is TRBV28, the J gene TRBJ2-5; D is unclear. The V gene lost 7 bases and the J gene lost 5 bases, with 14 bases spanning the gap. The CDR3 runs to 13 residues. Germline CDR1 MDHEN, CDR2 SYDVKM.

This chain joins TRBV29-1 and TRBJ2-3, with 8 bases lining up with TRBD2. Germline values: CDR1 SQVTM, CDR2 ANQGSEA. This CDR3 is 14 amino acids long. Trimming took 5 bases from V and 4 from J; bases not matched to a gene: 8. CDR3 bases: TGCAGCGTTATAGCGGGGACTTTGCCAGATACGCAGTATTTT. It translates to CSVIAGTLPDTQYF.

In this sample, this clone turned up a few times. The chain is built from TRBV30 and TRBJ1-2; weak D call: TRBD1 (5 bases). The V and J ends lost 1 base and 4 bases respectively, with 7 bases between them. Per germline, CDR1 GTSNPN and CDR2 SVGIG (reference sequence). The length of the CDR3 is 12 residues. The CDR3 sequence is CAWSGQGYGYTF. For the CDR3, the DNA is TGTGCCTGGAGTGGGCAGGGCTATGGCTACACCTTC.

The rearrangement joins TRBV7-1 to TRBJ1-1, with TRBD1 as a possible D gene (5 bases). TRBV7-1 is flagged as an ORF with uncertain function. This CDR3 is built from 12 residues. The germline V and J ends were trimmed by 5 bases and 7 bases, with 11 bases remaining between them. CDR3 residues: CASSPYRREAFF. The CDR3 region has the DNA TGTGCCAGCAGCCCATACAGGCGTGAAGCTTTCTTT.